The present TCR beta chain was sequenced within a study of graft-versus-host responses after intestinal transplantation. The CDR3 totals 13 residues. Between the trimmed V and J ends, which lost 2 bases and 2 bases, there was a span of 9 bases. CDR1 and CDR2 from the germline V gene are GTSNPN and SVGIG (reference sequence). Study-wide results and limits: Recipient marrow showed GvH clones, some seen first in ileum or blood.

Of note for this clone: Its antigen is undetermined.

Some clones are missing from TCRdb's copy, which holds only in-frame ones; the method was immunoSEQ multiplex PCR. The data show 75,000 to 100,000 clones, roughly 92% seen once. This specimen was unstimulated CD4+ T cells sorted from spleen or lymph node cells, taken before intestinal transplant. This sequence originates from a human donor who received an intestinal transplant. The chain links TRBV30 to TRBJ2-5; D is undetermined. CDR3 in amino acids: CAWSFGRQETQYF. CDR3 nucleotide sequence: TGTGCCTGGAGTTTTGGGCGACAAGAGACCCAGTACTTC.